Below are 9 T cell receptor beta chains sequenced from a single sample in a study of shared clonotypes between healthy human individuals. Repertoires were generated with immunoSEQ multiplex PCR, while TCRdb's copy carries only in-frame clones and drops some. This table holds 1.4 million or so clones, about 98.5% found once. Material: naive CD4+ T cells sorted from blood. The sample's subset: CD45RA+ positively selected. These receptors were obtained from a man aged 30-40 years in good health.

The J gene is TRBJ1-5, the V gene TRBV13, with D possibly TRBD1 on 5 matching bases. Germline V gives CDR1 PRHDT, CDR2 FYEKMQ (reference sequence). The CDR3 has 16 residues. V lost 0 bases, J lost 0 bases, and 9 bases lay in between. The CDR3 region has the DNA TGTGCCAGCAGCTTAGGAGGGACCCGTAGCAATCAGCCCCAGCATTTT. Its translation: CASSLGGTRSNQPQHF.

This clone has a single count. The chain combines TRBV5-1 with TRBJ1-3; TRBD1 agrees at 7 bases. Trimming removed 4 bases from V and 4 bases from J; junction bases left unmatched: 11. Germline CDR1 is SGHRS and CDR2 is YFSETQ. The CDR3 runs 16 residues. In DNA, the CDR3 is TGCGCCAGCAGCACCCGACAGGGAACTCGAGGAAACACCATATATTTT. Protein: CASSTRQGTRGNTIYF.

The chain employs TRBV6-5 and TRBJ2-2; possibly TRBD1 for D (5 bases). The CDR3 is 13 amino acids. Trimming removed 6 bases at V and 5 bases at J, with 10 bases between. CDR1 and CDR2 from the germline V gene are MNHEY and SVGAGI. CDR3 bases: TGTGCCAGCAGGTCAGGGTGGACCGGGGAGCTGTTTTTT. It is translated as CASRSGWTGELFF.

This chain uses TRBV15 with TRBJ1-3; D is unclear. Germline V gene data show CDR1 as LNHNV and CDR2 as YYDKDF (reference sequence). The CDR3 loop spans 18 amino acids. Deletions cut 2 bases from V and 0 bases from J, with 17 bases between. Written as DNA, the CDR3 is TGTGCCACCAGCAGAACCACCCGTCGCGGTAGCTCTGGAAACACCATATATTTT. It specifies CATSRTTRRGSSGNTIYF.

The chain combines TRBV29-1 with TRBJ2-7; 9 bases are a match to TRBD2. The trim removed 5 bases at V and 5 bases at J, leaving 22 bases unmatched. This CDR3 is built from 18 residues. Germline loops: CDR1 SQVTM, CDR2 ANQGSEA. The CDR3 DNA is TGCAGCGTTCTAGGTTGGGCTAGCGGGATTTCCTTTATCAACGAGCAGTACTTC. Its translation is CSVLGWASGISFINEQYF.

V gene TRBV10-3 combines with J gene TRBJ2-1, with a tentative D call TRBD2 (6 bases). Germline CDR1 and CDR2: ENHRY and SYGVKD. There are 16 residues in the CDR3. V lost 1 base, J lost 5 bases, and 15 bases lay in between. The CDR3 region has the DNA TGTGCCATCAGTGAGTTCCCCGGGAGTGCAGACAATGAGCAGTTCTTC. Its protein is CAISEFPGSADNEQFF.

The DNA for the CDR3 is TGTGCCAGCAGCTTAGGCCCCACAGAGACCCAGTACTTC. Encoded protein: CASSLGPTETQYF. V usage is TRBV7-6 and J usage is TRBJ2-5; D uncertain. The germline V and J ends were trimmed by 1 base and 4 bases, with 7 bases remaining between them. This CDR3 spans 13 amino acids. CDR1 and CDR2 (germline): SGHVS, FNYEAQ.

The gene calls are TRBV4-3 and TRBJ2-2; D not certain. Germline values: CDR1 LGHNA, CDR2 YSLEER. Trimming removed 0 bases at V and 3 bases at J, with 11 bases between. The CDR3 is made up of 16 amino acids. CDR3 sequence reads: CASSQETTLYTGELFF. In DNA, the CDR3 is TGCGCCAGCAGCCAAGAGACGACACTCTACACCGGGGAGCTGTTTTTT.

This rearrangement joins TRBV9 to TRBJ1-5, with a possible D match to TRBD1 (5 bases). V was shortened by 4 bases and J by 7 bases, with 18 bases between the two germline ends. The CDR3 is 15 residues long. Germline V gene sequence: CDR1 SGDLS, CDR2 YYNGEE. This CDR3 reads CASSFRTGGNQPQHF. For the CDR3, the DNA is TGTGCCAGCAGCTTTAGGACGGGGGGGAACCAGCCCCAGCATTTT.